These T cell receptor beta chains were read from a single sample in a study of chemoradiotherapy in HPV16-positive cancers. This table comes from immunoSEQ multiplex PCR, and its TCRdb copy is limited to in-frame clones, with some not included. Counted here are about 21,000 clones, approximately 87% occurring once; the ten biggest clones make up 2.3%. The sample consisted of blood, taken from a patient who underwent chemoradiotherapy. The source of these receptors is a human donor with HPV-associated anogenital cancer. Both conserved end residues are part of each CDR3. Each record gives: clone size, J gene, CDR3 length, D gene, V gene, CDR3 DNA, CDR3 protein. The D gene is left open where the match is weak. Clone sizes are given selectively: once, few, many, or a class where the clone is expanded.

abundance: NA; j_gene: TRBJ2-5; len: 13; d_gene: NA; v_gene: TRBV7-2; CDR3nt: TGTGCCAGCAGCTTAGGGTGGGAAGAGACCCAGTACTTC; CDR3aa: CASSLGWEETQYF
abundance: NA; j_gene: TRBJ2-1; len: 14; d_gene: NA; v_gene: TRBV5-1; CDR3nt: TGCGCCAGCAGCTTGCGACTAGACGGTAATGAGCAGTTCTTC; CDR3aa: CASSLRLDGNEQFF
abundance: NA; j_gene: TRBJ1-2; len: 14; d_gene: NA; v_gene: TRBV6-5; CDR3nt: TGTGCCAGCAGTTACTCGCTGGGTTTCTATGGCTACACCTTC; CDR3aa: CASSYSLGFYGYTF
abundance: few; j_gene: TRBJ1-2; len: 12; d_gene: NA; v_gene: TRBV2; CDR3nt: TGTGCCAGCAGCACACCTAACTATGGCTACACCTTC; CDR3aa: CASSTPNYGYTF
abundance: once; j_gene: TRBJ1-1; len: 13; d_gene: TRBD1; v_gene: TRBV2; CDR3nt: TGTGCCAGCACGGGGACAGTGAACACTGAAGCTTTCTTT; CDR3aa: CASTGTVNTEAFF
abundance: NA; j_gene: TRBJ1-5; len: 15; d_gene: TRBD1; v_gene: TRBV19; CDR3nt: TGTGCCAGTAGTATGGGCGACAGGGGAGGACAGCCCCAGCATTTT; CDR3aa: CASSMGDRGGQPQHF
abundance: NA; j_gene: TRBJ2-3; len: 14; d_gene: NA; v_gene: TRBV5-6; CDR3nt: TGTGCCAGCAGCTTGGGCGGGAGCACAGATACGCAGTATTTT; CDR3aa: CASSLGGSTDTQYF
abundance: NA; j_gene: TRBJ1-5; len: 14; d_gene: NA; v_gene: TRBV7-9; CDR3nt: TGTGCCAGCAGCGTGGAGGGGAGGCTGCAGCCCCAGCATTTT; CDR3aa: CASSVEGRLQPQHF
abundance: NA; j_gene: TRBJ1-5; len: 14; d_gene: TRBD1; v_gene: TRBV6-1; CDR3nt: TGTGCCAGCATTTCTATACAGGGGGAACAGCCCCAGCATTTT; CDR3aa: CASISIQGEQPQHF
abundance: once; j_gene: TRBJ2-1; len: 13; d_gene: NA; v_gene: TRBV5-1; CDR3nt: TGCGCCAGCAGCTTGGCAGGGGTGAATGAGCAGTTCTTC; CDR3aa: CASSLAGVNEQFF
abundance: NA; j_gene: TRBJ2-2; len: 15; d_gene: TRBD1; v_gene: TRBV7-7; CDR3nt: TGTGCTAGCAGGAAGGGGGCATTTGGTACCGGGGAGCTGTTTTTT; CDR3aa: CASRKGAFGTGELFF
abundance: NA; j_gene: TRBJ2-3; len: 16; d_gene: TRBD2; v_gene: TRBV4-3; CDR3nt: TGCGCCAGCAGCCAGGTAGCGGGAGGGCCGACAGATACGCAGTATTTT; CDR3aa: CASSQVAGGPTDTQYF
abundance: NA; j_gene: TRBJ1-5; len: 12; d_gene: NA; v_gene: TRBV19; CDR3nt: TGTGCCAGTAGACAGGGAAATCAGCCCCAGCATTTT; CDR3aa: CASRQGNQPQHF
abundance: NA; j_gene: TRBJ2-7; len: 12; d_gene: NA; v_gene: TRBV7-8; CDR3nt: TGTGCCAGCAGAGGCCAATACGGGCTGCAGTACTTC; CDR3aa: CASRGQYGLQYF
abundance: NA; j_gene: TRBJ1-2; len: 14; d_gene: NA; v_gene: TRBV5-4; CDR3nt: TGTGCCAGCAGCTTGGCAGGGGATGGAAATGGCTACACCTTC; CDR3aa: CASSLAGDGNGYTF
abundance: NA; j_gene: TRBJ2-5; len: 12; d_gene: NA; v_gene: TRBV7-8; CDR3nt: TGTGCCAGCAGCTTAAGTGGGGAGACCCAGTACTTC; CDR3aa: CASSLSGETQYF
abundance: NA; j_gene: TRBJ1-5; len: 15; d_gene: NA; v_gene: TRBV21-1; CDR3nt: TGTGCCAGCAGCAACTTAGTGGGTGGCAATCAGCCCCAGCATTTT; CDR3aa: CASSNLVGGNQPQHF
abundance: NA; j_gene: TRBJ1-2; len: 13; d_gene: NA; v_gene: TRBV14; CDR3nt: TGTGCCAGCAGCCAAGTTCAAGGGTATGGCTACACCTTC; CDR3aa: CASSQVQGYGYTF
abundance: NA; j_gene: TRBJ2-7; len: 13; d_gene: NA; v_gene: TRBV7-2; CDR3nt: TGTGCCAGCAGCTTGGGCGGGGGCGGAGAGCAGTACTTC; CDR3aa: CASSLGGGGEQYF
abundance: few; j_gene: TRBJ2-7; len: 15; d_gene: TRBD2; v_gene: TRBV9; CDR3nt: TGTGCCAGCAGCGGGACACGCGGGGGGGCGTCCGAGCAGTACTTC; CDR3aa: CASSGTRGGASEQYF
abundance: NA; j_gene: TRBJ1-5; len: 14; d_gene: NA; v_gene: TRBV5-1; CDR3nt: TGCGCCAGCAGCTCGGACAGTTCAAATCAGCCCCAGCATTTT; CDR3aa: CASSSDSSNQPQHF
abundance: NA; j_gene: TRBJ2-1; len: 16; d_gene: TRBD2; v_gene: TRBV13; CDR3nt: TGTGCCAGCAGCCCCAGGATAGCGGGAGCCTACAATGAGCAGTTCTTC; CDR3aa: CASSPRIAGAYNEQFF
abundance: NA; j_gene: TRBJ2-7; len: 15; d_gene: TRBD2; v_gene: TRBV5-1; CDR3nt: TGCGCCAGCAGCTTGGGGGGAGCGGGGGTCTACGAGCAGTACTTC; CDR3aa: CASSLGGAGVYEQYF
abundance: NA; j_gene: TRBJ1-1; len: 13; d_gene: TRBD1; v_gene: TRBV28; CDR3nt: TGTGCCAGCAGTCAGGGACAGGGGTATGGAGCTTTCTTT; CDR3aa: CASSQGQGYGAFF
abundance: NA; j_gene: TRBJ1-2; len: 14; d_gene: NA; v_gene: TRBV5-6; CDR3nt: TGTGCCAGCACCCTGACAGCGAACCCCTATGGCTACACCTTC; CDR3aa: CASTLTANPYGYTF
abundance: NA; j_gene: TRBJ2-7; len: 14; d_gene: NA; v_gene: TRBV28; CDR3nt: TGTGCCAGCAGTTTCCATCAGAGCTCCTACGAGCAGTACTTC; CDR3aa: CASSFHQSSYEQYF
abundance: NA; j_gene: TRBJ2-1; len: 15; d_gene: TRBD2; v_gene: TRBV6-5; CDR3nt: TGTGCCAGCAGTTACTCTACTAGCGGGAGAGCTGAGCAGTTCTTC; CDR3aa: CASSYSTSGRAEQFF
abundance: NA; j_gene: TRBJ1-5; len: 15; d_gene: NA; v_gene: TRBV7-2; CDR3nt: TGTGCCAGCAGCCCACAAGCAGGTAGCAATCAGCCCCAGCATTTT; CDR3aa: CASSPQAGSNQPQHF
abundance: NA; j_gene: TRBJ2-1; len: 17; d_gene: TRBD2; v_gene: TRBV7-2; CDR3nt: TGTGCCAGCAGCTTTAGGATCTGGACTAGCGGACTCAATGAGCAGTTCTTC; CDR3aa: CASSFRIWTSGLNEQFF
abundance: NA; j_gene: TRBJ1-2; len: 14; d_gene: NA; v_gene: TRBV6-1; CDR3nt: TGTGCCAGCACTAACGGTCCCGTAAACTATGGCTACACCTTC; CDR3aa: CASTNGPVNYGYTF